This entry describes one T cell receptor (beta chain). Sequencing used immunoSEQ multiplex PCR; TCRdb keeps in-frame clones, though not all of them. The data contain 170,000 or so clones, roughly four fifths of them singletons. Germline-derived CDR1 and CDR2 are MNHEY and SVGAGI. This CDR3 contains 15 residues. Trimming shortened V by 3 bases and J by 1 base, and 12 bases separated the two germline ends. This record comes from a study of cytomegalovirus exposure and HLA in healthy donors. This chain links TRBV6-5 with TRBJ1-1, with a possible D match to TRBD1 (5 bases). This sequence originates from a woman younger than 35 in good health and CMV-seropositive. Input material: PBMCs. The CDR3 nucleotides are TGTGCCAGCAGTTATGAGCGGGGCGGGAACACTGAAGCTTTCTTT. It encodes CASSYERGGNTEAFF.